This TCR beta chain was identified during a study of blood T cell repertoires in COVID-19. The protocol was immunoSEQ multiplex PCR, while the TCRdb copy is restricted to in-frame clones and leaves out a portion. Here the sample spans roughly 400,000 clones, about 88% being singletons. Cohort allocation depended upon clinical history that participants reported. Per the germline V gene, CDR1 is MGHRA and CDR2 is YSYEKL. Trimming took off 7 bases at V and 7 bases at J, with 16 bases between the two ends. The CDR3 runs to 13 residues. The chain has TRBV4-1 and TRBJ1-2; D might be TRBD1 (6 bases). The receptor was derived from a woman younger than 35 who had been exposed to COVID-19. The specimen sequenced was PBMCs or T cells enriched from blood (not recorded which). The CDR3 sequence: CASNPVGGRGYTF. The CDR3 bases are TGCGCCAGCAACCCAGTCGGGGGGCGTGGCTACACCTTC.